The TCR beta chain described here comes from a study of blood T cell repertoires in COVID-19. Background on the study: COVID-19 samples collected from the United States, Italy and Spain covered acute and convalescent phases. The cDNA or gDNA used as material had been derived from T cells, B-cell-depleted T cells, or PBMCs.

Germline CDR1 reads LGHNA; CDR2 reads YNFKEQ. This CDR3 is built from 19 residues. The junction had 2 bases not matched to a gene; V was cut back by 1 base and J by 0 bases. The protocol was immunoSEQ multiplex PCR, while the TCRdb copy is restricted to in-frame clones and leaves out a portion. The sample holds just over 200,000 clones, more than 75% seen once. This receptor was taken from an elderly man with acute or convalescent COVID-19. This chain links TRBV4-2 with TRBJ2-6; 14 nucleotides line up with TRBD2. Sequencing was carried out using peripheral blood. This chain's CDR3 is CASSQGTSGGNSGANVLTF. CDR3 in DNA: TGTGCCAGCAGCCAAGGGACTAGCGGGGGGAACTCTGGGGCCAACGTCCTGACTTTC.